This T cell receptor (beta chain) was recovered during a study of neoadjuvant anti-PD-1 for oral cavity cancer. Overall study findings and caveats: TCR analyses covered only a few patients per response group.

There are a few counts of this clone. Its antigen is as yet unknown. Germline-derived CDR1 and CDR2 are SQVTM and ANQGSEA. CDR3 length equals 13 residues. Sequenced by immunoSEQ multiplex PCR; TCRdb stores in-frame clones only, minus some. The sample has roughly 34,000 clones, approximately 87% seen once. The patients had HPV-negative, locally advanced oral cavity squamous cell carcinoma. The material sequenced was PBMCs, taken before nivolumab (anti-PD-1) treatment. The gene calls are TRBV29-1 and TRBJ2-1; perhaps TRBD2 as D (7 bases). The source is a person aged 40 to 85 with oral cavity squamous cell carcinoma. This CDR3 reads CTAGRAGVGEQFF. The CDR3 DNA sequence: TGCACCGCGGGGAGGGCAGGGGTGGGTGAGCAGTTCTTC.